This T cell receptor beta chain derives from a study of T cell repertoires in cytomegalovirus infection. Study results and caveats: In two of eight donors, the top clonotype was HLA-C-restricted CMV-specific.

TCRdb reanalysed the reads using MiXCR and keeps one entry per CDR3 protein. The top ten hold around 8.1% of the sample, which has 200,000 to 300,000 distinct CDR3 sequences, roughly 13% seen once. CDR1 DFQATT and CDR2 SNEGSKA come from the germline V gene (reference sequence). The CDR3 length is 14 residues. Germline trimming cut 6 bases from V and 1 base from J; bases unmatched to any gene: 5. As to this clonotype: Its antigen is not known.

This chain joins TRBV20-1 and TRBJ2-3, with TRBD1 matching over 9 bases. The sequence came from a human donor in good health (CMV status not recorded). Some clones in this sample may be carry-over from other donors' samples. The sequencing sample was made of PBMCs. This CDR3 is CSASDRGGTDTQYF. CDR3 in DNA: TGCAGTGCCAGTGACAGGGGGGGCACAGATACGCAGTATTTT.